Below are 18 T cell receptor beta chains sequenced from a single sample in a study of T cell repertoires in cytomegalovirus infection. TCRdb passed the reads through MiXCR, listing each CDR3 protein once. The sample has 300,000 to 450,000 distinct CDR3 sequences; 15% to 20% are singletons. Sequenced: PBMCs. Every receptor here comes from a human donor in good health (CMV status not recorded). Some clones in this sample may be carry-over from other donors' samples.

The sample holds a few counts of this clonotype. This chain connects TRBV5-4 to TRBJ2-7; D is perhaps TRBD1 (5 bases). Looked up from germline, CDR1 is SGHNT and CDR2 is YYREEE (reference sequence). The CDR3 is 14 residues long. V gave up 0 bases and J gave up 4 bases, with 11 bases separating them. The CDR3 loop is CASSLGQGRYEQYF. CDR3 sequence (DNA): TGTGCCAGCAGCTTGGGGCAGGGAAGATACGAGCAGTACTTC.

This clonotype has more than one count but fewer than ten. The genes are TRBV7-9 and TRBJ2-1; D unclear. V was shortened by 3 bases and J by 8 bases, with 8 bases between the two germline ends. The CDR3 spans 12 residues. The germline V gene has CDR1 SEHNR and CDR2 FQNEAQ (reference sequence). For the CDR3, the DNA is TGTGCCAGCAGCTTGCCTAGGGATGAGCAGTTCTTC. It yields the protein CASSLPRDEQFF. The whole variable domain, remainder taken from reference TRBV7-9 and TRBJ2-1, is DTGVSQNPRHKITKRGQNVTFRCDPISEHNRLYWYRQTLGQGPEFLTYFQNEAQLEKSRLLSDRFSAERPKGSFSTLEIQRTEQGDSAMYLCASSLPRDEQFFGPGTRLTVL.

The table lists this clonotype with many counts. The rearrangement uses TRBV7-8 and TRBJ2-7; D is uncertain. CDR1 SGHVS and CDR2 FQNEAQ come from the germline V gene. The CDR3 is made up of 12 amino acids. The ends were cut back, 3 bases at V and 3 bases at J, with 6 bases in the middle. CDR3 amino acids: CASSFQHYEQYF. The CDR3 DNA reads TGTGCCAGCAGCTTTCAGCACTACGAGCAGTACTTC.

The CDR3 DNA is TGTGCCAGCAGAGGACTAGCGGGGCAAGAGACCCAGTACTTC. This translates into CASRGLAGQETQYF. The chain recombines TRBV7-9 with TRBJ2-5; TRBD2 matches 12 bases. The CDR3 loop spans 14 amino acids. The V gene end was trimmed by 6 bases and the J gene end by 2 bases; junction bases not matched to a gene: 1. Germline CDR1 is SEHNR and CDR2 is FQNEAQ (reference sequence).

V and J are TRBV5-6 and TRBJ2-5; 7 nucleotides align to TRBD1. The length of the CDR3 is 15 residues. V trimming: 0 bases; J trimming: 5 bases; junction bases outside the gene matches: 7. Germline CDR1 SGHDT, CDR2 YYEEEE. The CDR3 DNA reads TGTGCCAGCAGCTTGGGAGGGGGCCAGATCGAGACCCAGTACTTC. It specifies CASSLGGGQIETQYF.

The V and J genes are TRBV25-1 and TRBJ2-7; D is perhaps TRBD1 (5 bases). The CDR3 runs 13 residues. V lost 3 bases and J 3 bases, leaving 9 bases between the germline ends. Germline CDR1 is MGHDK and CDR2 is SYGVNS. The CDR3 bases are TGTGCCAGCAGTGATGACAGAAACTACGAGCAGTACTTC. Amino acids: CASSDDRNYEQYF.

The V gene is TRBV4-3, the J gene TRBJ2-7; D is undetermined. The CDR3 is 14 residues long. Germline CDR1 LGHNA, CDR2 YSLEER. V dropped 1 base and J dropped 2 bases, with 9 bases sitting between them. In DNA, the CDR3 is TGCGCCAGCAGCCAAGGGGCGAGAACCTACGAGCAGTACTTC. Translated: CASSQGARTYEQYF.

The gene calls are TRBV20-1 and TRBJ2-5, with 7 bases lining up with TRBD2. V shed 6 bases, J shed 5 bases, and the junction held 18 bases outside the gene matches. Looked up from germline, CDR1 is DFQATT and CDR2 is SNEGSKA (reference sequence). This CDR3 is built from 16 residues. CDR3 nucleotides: TGCAGTGCGGTCTCTCCTGGGGGGGGGGAGAGGGAGACCCAGTACTTC. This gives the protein CSAVSPGGGERETQYF.

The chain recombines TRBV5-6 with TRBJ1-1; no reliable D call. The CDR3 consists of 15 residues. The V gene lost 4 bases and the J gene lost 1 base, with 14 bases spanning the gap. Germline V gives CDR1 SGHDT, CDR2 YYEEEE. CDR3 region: CASSPAAASNTEAFF. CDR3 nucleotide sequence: TGTGCCAGCAGCCCCGCGGCAGCCTCGAACACTGAAGCTTTCTTT.

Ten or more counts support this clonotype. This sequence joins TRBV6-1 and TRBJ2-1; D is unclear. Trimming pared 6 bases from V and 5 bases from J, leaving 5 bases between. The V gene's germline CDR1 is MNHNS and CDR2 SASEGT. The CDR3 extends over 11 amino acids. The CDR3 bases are TGTGCCAGCAGGACGAACAATGAGCAGTTCTTC. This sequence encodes CASRTNNEQFF.

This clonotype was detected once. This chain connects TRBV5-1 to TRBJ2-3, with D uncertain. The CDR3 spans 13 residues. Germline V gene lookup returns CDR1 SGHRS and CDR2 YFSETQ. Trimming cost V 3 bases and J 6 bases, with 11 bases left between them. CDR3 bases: TGCGCCAGCAGCTCTGACCTCGTGGATACGCAGTATTTT. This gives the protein CASSSDLVDTQYF.

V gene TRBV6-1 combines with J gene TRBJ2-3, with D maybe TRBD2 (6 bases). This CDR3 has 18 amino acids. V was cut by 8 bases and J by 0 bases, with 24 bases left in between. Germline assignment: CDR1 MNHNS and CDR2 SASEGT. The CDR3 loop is CASRAGPDRHLSTDTQYF. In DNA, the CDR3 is TGTGCCAGCCGGGCGGGGCCCGACCGACACCTAAGCACAGATACGCAGTATTTT.

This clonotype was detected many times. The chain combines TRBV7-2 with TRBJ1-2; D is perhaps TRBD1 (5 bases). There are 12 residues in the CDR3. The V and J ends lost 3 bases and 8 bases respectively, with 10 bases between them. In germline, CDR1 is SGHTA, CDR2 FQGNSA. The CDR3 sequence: CASSFPGRGYTF. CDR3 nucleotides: TGTGCCAGCAGCTTTCCGGGGCGCGGCTACACCTTC.

CDR3 loop: CASSQDPSGREDEQFF. The CDR3 DNA sequence: TGTGCCAGCAGCCAAGATCCCAGCGGGAGGGAGGATGAGCAGTTCTTC. The J gene is TRBJ2-1, the V gene TRBV3-1; TRBD2 aligns across 10 bases. Germline loops: CDR1 LGHDT, CDR2 YNNKEL (reference sequence). This CDR3 is 16 amino acids long. V trimming: 0 bases; J trimming: 8 bases; junction bases outside the gene matches: 7.

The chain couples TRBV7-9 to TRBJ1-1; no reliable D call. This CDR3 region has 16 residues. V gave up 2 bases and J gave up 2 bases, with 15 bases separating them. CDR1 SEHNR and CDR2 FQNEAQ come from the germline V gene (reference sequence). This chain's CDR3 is CASSLYWDRANTEAFF. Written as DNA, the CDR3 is TGTGCCAGCAGCTTATACTGGGATAGAGCCAACACTGAAGCTTTCTTT. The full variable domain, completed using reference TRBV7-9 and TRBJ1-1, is DTGVSQNPRHKITKRGQNVTFRCDPISEHNRLYWYRQTLGQGPEFLTYFQNEAQLEKSRLLSDRFSAERPKGSFSTLEIQRTEQGDSAMYLCASSLYWDRANTEAFFGQGTRLTVV.

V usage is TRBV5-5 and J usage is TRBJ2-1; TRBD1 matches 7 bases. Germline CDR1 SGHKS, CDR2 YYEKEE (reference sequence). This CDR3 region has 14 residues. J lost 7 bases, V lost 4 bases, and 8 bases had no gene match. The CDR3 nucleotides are TGTGCCAGCAGCGTCTCCGGGACAGTGAATGAGCAGTTCTTC. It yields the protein CASSVSGTVNEQFF.

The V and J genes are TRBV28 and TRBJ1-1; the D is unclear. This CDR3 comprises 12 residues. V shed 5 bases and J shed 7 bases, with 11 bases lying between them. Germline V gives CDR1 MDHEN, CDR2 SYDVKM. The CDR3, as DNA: TGTGCCAGCAGTGTCCCGGGCTTTGAAGCTTTCTTT. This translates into CASSVPGFEAFF. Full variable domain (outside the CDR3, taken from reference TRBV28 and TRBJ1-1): DVKVTQSSRYLVKRTGEKVFLECVQDMDHENMFWYRQDPGLGLRLIYFSYDVKMKEKGDIPEGYSVSREKKERFSLILESASTNQTSMYLCASSVPGFEAFFGQGTRLTVV.

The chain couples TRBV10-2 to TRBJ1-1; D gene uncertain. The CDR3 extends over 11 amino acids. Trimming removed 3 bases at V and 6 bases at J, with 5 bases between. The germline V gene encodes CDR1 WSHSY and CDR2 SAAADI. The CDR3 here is CASSDGAEAFF. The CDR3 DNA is TGCGCCAGCAGTGATGGGGCTGAAGCTTTCTTT.